These 29 T cell receptor beta chains were sequenced from one sample in a study of PD-1 blockade in classical Hodgkin lymphoma. All patients experienced relapse after autologous stem cell transplantation, and brentuximab vedotin exposure was variable. Using immunoSEQ multiplex PCR, the repertoire was profiled, and TCRdb retains in-frame clones only, with some absent. The sample shows about 110,000 clones, about 88% of them seen only once. Sequences were derived from peripheral blood mononuclear cells (PBMCs), sampled before the second cycle of nivolumab. The receptors were gathered from a human donor with classical Hodgkin lymphoma.

The chain is built from TRBV7-9 and TRBJ2-3; TRBD2 aligns across 14 bases. Trimming cost V 1 base and J 4 bases; bases outside gene matches: 10. The length of the CDR3 is 19 residues. Germline CDR1 SEHNR, CDR2 FQNEAQ (reference sequence). The CDR3 protein is CASSLGVGLAGDLADTQYF. CDR3 in DNA: TGTGCCAGCAGCTTAGGGGTGGGACTAGCGGGAGATTTGGCAGATACGCAGTATTTT. Combining the CDR3 with reference TRBV7-9 and TRBJ2-3 gives the whole variable domain DTGVSQNPRHKITKRGQNVTFRCDPISEHNRLYWYRQTLGQGPEFLTYFQNEAQLEKSRLLSDRFSAERPKGSFSTLEIQRTEQGDSAMYLCASSLGVGLAGDLADTQYFGPGTRLTVL.

The chain couples TRBV4-1 to TRBJ2-2; D unresolved. The CDR3 has 16 amino acids. Trimming cost V 0 bases and J 1 base, with 9 bases left between them. The V gene's germline CDR1 is MGHRA and CDR2 YSYEKL. CDR3 nucleotide sequence: TGCGCCAGCAGCCAAGAGGGTAAACAGAACACCGGGGAGCTGTTTTTT. Translated, it gives CASSQEGKQNTGELFF.

The chain employs TRBV15 and TRBJ2-2; no firm D call. Germline assignment: CDR1 LNHNV and CDR2 YYDKDF (reference sequence). Trimming left V 0 bases short and J 3 bases short, with 14 bases between. The length of the CDR3 is 17 residues. CDR3 sequence reads: CATSRDVRRSDTGELFF. The CDR3 region has the DNA TGTGCCACCAGCAGAGATGTGAGAAGGAGCGACACCGGGGAGCTGTTTTTT.

V and J are TRBV5-1 and TRBJ1-6; D is undetermined. The CDR3 totals 13 residues. Trimming cost V 0 bases and J 7 bases, with 5 bases left between them. Germline V gene lookup returns CDR1 SGHRS and CDR2 YFSETQ. The CDR3 coding sequence is TGCGCCAGCAGCTTGGGACTGAATTCACCCCTCCACTTT. The encoded protein is CASSLGLNSPLHF.

This rearrangement joins TRBV29-1 to TRBJ2-3, with TRBD2 as a possible D gene (5 bases). Trimming pared 3 bases from V and 0 bases from J, leaving 16 bases between. The CDR3 is 16 amino acids. In germline, CDR1 is SQVTM, CDR2 ANQGSEA. CDR3 DNA: TGCAGCGTTGACTGGGCGGGCCGGCCTAGCACAGATACGCAGTATTTT. Its protein product is CSVDWAGRPSTDTQYF.

The V and J genes are TRBV19 and TRBJ1-4; D is uncertain. The CDR3 is 11 amino acids. V was trimmed by 3 bases and J by 11 bases, leaving 7 bases between them. Germline V gene sequence: CDR1 LNHDA, CDR2 SQIVND (reference sequence). CDR3 residues: CASSISRKLFF. The CDR3 DNA reads as TGTGCCAGTAGTATTTCGCGGAAACTGTTTTTT.

The V gene is TRBV18, the J gene TRBJ2-7; the match to TRBD1 covers 7 bases. Germline V gene data show CDR1 as KGHSH and CDR2 as LQKENI. The CDR3 spans 14 residues. The V and J ends lost 1 base and 3 bases, in that order; junction bases with no gene match: 3. The DNA of the CDR3 is TGTGCCAGCTCACCACTCGACAGGGACTACGAGCAGTACTTC. Amino acids: CASSPLDRDYEQYF.

The chain is built from TRBV30 and TRBJ2-1; the match to TRBD1 covers 8 bases. J lost 7 bases, V lost 2 bases, and 7 bases had no gene match. CDR3 length: 14 amino acids. From germline, CDR1 is GTSNPN and CDR2 SVGIG (reference sequence). The CDR3 protein is CAWSTGTGLNEQFF. For the CDR3, the DNA is TGTGCCTGGAGTACAGGGACAGGCTTGAATGAGCAGTTCTTC.

This clone was counted only a few times. The chain combines TRBV7-2 with TRBJ2-7, with unresolved D. The length of the CDR3 is 13 residues. With 2 bases removed from V and 2 bases from J, the gap between germline ends came to 7 bases. Germline CDR1 reads SGHTA; CDR2 reads FQGNSA. CDR3 DNA sequence: TGTGCCAGCAGCTTACAGGTTCCCTACGAGCAGTACTTC. This codes for CASSLQVPYEQYF. Variable domain in full (rest from reference TRBV7-2 and TRBJ2-7): GAGVSQSPSNKVTEKGKDVELRCDPISGHTALYWYRQSLGQGLEFLIYFQGNSAPDKSGLPSDRFSAERTGGSVSTLTIQRTQQEDSAVYLCASSLQVPYEQYFGPGTRLTVT.

This chain links TRBV9 with TRBJ2-1; 7 bases align to TRBD2. The germline V gene encodes CDR1 SGDLS and CDR2 YYNGEE. This CDR3 region has 15 residues. The J segment lost 2 bases and the V segment lost 0 bases, leaving 2 bases of the junction unmatched. The CDR3 nucleotides are TGTGCCAGCAGCGTAGATAGCGGGCCCTACAATGAGCAGTTCTTC. It is translated as CASSVDSGPYNEQFF.

This clone came up a few times. The chain couples TRBV27 to TRBJ1-2; TRBD1 might be the D (5 bases). V was pared by 3 bases and J by 8 bases, with 13 bases between. Germline CDR1 reads MNHEY; CDR2 reads SMNVEV (reference sequence). The CDR3 spans 13 residues. CDR3: CASSFGGMGGYTF. For the CDR3, the DNA is TGTGCCAGCAGTTTCGGGGGGATGGGGGGCTACACCTTC.

The gene calls are TRBV29-1 and TRBJ2-1; D uncertain. Germline V lookup: CDR1 SQVTM, CDR2 ANQGSEA. V dropped 3 bases and J dropped 1 base, with 7 bases sitting between them. The CDR3 is 13 residues long. The CDR3 sequence: CSVDRISYNEQFF. The CDR3 DNA follows: TGCAGCGTTGACAGGATTTCCTACAATGAGCAGTTCTTC.

This chain uses TRBV7-9 with TRBJ2-7; TRBD1 aligns across 10 bases. V trimming: 1 base; J trimming: 6 bases; junction bases outside the gene matches: 0. Germline loops: CDR1 SEHNR, CDR2 FQNEAQ (reference sequence). The CDR3 contains 13 residues. The CDR3 sequence is CASSLGTGGEQYF. The CDR3 coding sequence is TGTGCCAGCAGCTTAGGGACAGGGGGCGAGCAGTACTTC.

This clone is a singleton in its sample. This rearrangement joins TRBV28 to TRBJ1-5; no clear D. The length of the CDR3 is 14 residues. Looked up from germline, CDR1 is MDHEN and CDR2 is SYDVKM. V was trimmed by 4 bases and J by 6 bases, leaving 13 bases between them. The CDR3, as DNA: TGTGCCAGCAGTTCAGCGGGCGGCGGTCAGCCCCAGCATTTT. This codes for CASSSAGGGQPQHF.

This clone was seen a single time. The chain couples TRBV5-6 to TRBJ1-1; D not certain. Germline values: CDR1 SGHDT, CDR2 YYEEEE. CDR3 length: 16 residues. The V gene lost 2 bases and the J gene lost 0 bases, with 14 bases spanning the gap. CDR3 nucleotide sequence: TGTGCCAGCAGCTTAAGTTGGGGAGGTATGAACACTGAAGCTTTCTTT. This codes for CASSLSWGGMNTEAFF.

The chain is built from TRBV19 and TRBJ2-7, with 12 bases fitting TRBD1. This CDR3 spans 15 amino acids. After removal of 6 bases from V and 5 bases from J, the junction contained 8 bases not matched to a gene. Germline CDR1 is LNHDA and CDR2 is SQIVND (reference sequence). Here the CDR3 reads CASSRTGTGGNEQYF. The CDR3 DNA reads TGTGCCAGTAGCCGTACCGGGACAGGGGGCAACGAGCAGTACTTC.

The V and J genes are TRBV10-1 and TRBJ1-1; a weak D match, TRBD1 (6 bases). CDR1 is WNHNN and CDR2 is SYGVQD in the germline V gene (reference sequence). This CDR3 spans 14 amino acids. Trimming took 5 bases from V and 1 from J, leaving 11 bases between them. This CDR3 reads CASSHQGRNTEAFF. The CDR3 nucleotides read TGCGCCAGCAGTCATCAGGGGCGGAACACTGAAGCTTTCTTT.

The chain joins TRBV11-2 to TRBJ2-1; no clear D. CDR1 and CDR2 from the germline V gene are SGHAT and FQNNGV. Trimming cost V 1 base and J 6 bases, with 4 bases left between them. The CDR3 contains 12 residues. The CDR3 sequence is CASSLGFNEQFF. DNA for the CDR3: TGTGCCAGCAGCTTAGGCTTCAATGAGCAGTTCTTC.

This CDR3 is CASSLGSLNTGELFF. CDR3 in DNA: TGTGCCAGCAGCTTAGGGAGCCTGAACACCGGGGAGCTGTTTTTT. The chain combines TRBV7-2 with TRBJ2-2; D unresolved. The CDR3 has 15 residues. CDR1 SGHTA and CDR2 FQGNSA come from the germline V gene. Trimming shortened V by 1 base and J by 1 base, and 7 bases separated the two germline ends. Looking up the rest from reference TRBV7-2 and TRBJ2-2 gives the full variable domain: GAGVSQSPSNKVTEKGKDVELRCDPISGHTALYWYRQSLGQGLEFLIYFQGNSAPDKSGLPSDRFSAERTGGSVSTLTIQRTQQEDSAVYLCASSLGSLNTGELFFGEGSRLTVL.

The genes are TRBV27 and TRBJ2-3; D assignment may be TRBD1 or TRBD2 (6 bases each). Germline assignment: CDR1 MNHEY and CDR2 SMNVEV (reference sequence). The CDR3 runs to 16 residues. With 7 bases removed from V and 2 bases from J, the gap between germline ends came to 19 bases. CDR3: CASKSGGAGDTDTQYF. The CDR3, as DNA: TGTGCCAGCAAGAGTGGCGGGGCAGGGGACACAGATACGCAGTATTTT.

This clone came up once. The genes are TRBV7-2 and TRBJ1-2; D is unclear. In germline, CDR1 is SGHTA, CDR2 FQGNSA. V lost 5 bases, J lost 6 bases, and 16 bases lay in between. The CDR3 covers 14 residues. The CDR3 spells CASSPPLNLDGYTF. In DNA form, the CDR3 reads TGTGCCAGCAGCCCCCCCCTCAATTTAGATGGCTACACCTTC. Complete variable domain (other parts from reference TRBV7-2 and TRBJ1-2): GAGVSQSPSNKVTEKGKDVELRCDPISGHTALYWYRQSLGQGLEFLIYFQGNSAPDKSGLPSDRFSAERTGGSVSTLTIQRTQQEDSAVYLCASSPPLNLDGYTFGSGTRLTVV.

The rearrangement joins TRBV2 to TRBJ1-5; D remains unclear. Trimming removed 1 base from V and 6 bases from J, with 13 bases in between. Germline V lookup: CDR1 SNHLY, CDR2 FYNNEI. This CDR3 comprises 15 residues. CDR3 sequence (DNA): TGTGCCAGCAGTGAAGAGGGAGGTGCAGGTCAGCCCCAGCATTTT. It codes for CASSEEGGAGQPQHF.

This sequence joins TRBV4-1 and TRBJ2-2; TRBD2 is a possible D gene (7 bases). V lost 4 bases to trimming and J lost 5 bases, with 20 bases between them. The CDR3 extends over 17 amino acids. The germline CDR1 and CDR2 sequences are MGHRA and YSYEKL. Written as DNA, the CDR3 is TGCGCCAGCAGCCCAAGGGGGGTAGCGGGTGGGACCGGGGAGCTGTTTTTT. Amino acid sequence: CASSPRGVAGGTGELFF.

The chain has TRBV7-8 and TRBJ1-3; no clear D. V was pared by 2 bases and J by 0 bases, with 11 bases between. The CDR3 spans 16 residues. Per the germline V gene, CDR1 is SGHVS and CDR2 is FQNEAQ. In DNA, the CDR3 is TGTGCCAGCAGCTTATACCGGGCGAACTCTGGAAACACCATATATTTT. Amino acid sequence: CASSLYRANSGNTIYF.

The chain joins TRBV5-1 to TRBJ2-7, with 11 positions matching TRBD1. The germline V gene encodes CDR1 SGHRS and CDR2 YFSETQ. The CDR3 length is 17 residues. V lost 2 bases, J lost 8 bases, and 15 bases stayed unmatched. CDR3 DNA sequence: TGCGCCAGCAGCTTTACCAAGGGGACAGGGGGTCCCCCACAGCAGTACTTC. Its translation: CASSFTKGTGGPPQQYF.

The chain links TRBV28 to TRBJ1-2, with 10 bases lining up with TRBD1. Trimming removed 6 bases from V and 7 bases from J; junction bases left unmatched: 17. This CDR3 region has 17 residues. Germline V gene data show CDR1 as MDHEN and CDR2 as SYDVKM. The CDR3 DNA follows: TGTGCCAGCAGGCGGAGGTCGGGAGGACAGGGGGTAGGTGGCTACACCTTC. Residues: CASRRRSGGQGVGGYTF.

In nucleotides, the CDR3 is TGTGCCAGCAGTACGAAAGAGACCCAGTACTTC. Protein product: CASSTKETQYF. V gene TRBV2 combines with J gene TRBJ2-5; no clear D. Germline CDR1 and CDR2: SNHLY and FYNNEI. This CDR3 has 11 amino acids. V lost 5 bases and J 3 bases, leaving 4 bases between the germline ends.

This chain joins TRBV5-8 and TRBJ2-3, with no clear D. The CDR3 contains 16 residues. V lost 0 bases to trimming and J lost 3 bases, with 14 bases between them. Germline V lookup: CDR1 SGHTS, CDR2 YDEGEE. The CDR3 DNA is TGTGCCAGCAGCTTGGTCGCGGTAGTGGGTACAGATACGCAGTATTTT. Protein sequence: CASSLVAVVGTDTQYF.

This clone turned up a few times. The rearrangement joins TRBV5-8 to TRBJ1-5; D is unclear. The CDR3 sequence is 14 residues long. V lost 0 bases and J 2 bases, leaving 6 bases between the germline ends. Germline V gene lookup returns CDR1 SGHTS and CDR2 YDEGEE. CDR3 protein: CASSLDRGNQPQHF. CDR3 nucleotides: TGTGCCAGCAGCTTGGATCGGGGCAATCAGCCCCAGCATTTT.